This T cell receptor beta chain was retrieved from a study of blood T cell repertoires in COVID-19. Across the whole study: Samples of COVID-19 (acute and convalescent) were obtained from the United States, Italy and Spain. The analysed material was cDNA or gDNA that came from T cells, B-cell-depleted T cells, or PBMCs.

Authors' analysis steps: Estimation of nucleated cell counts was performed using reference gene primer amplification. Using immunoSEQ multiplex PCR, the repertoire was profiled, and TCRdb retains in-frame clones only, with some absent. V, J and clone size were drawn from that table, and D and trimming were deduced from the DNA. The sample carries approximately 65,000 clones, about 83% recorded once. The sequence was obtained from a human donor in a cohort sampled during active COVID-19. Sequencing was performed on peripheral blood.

The CDR3 spells CASSSGRSFEQFF. The CDR3 DNA reads TGTGCCAGCAGCTCCGGGAGGTCTTTTGAGCAGTTCTTC. The chain carries TRBV7-9 and TRBJ2-1, with 7 bases identical to TRBD2. Germline values: CDR1 SEHNR, CDR2 FQNEAQ (reference sequence). The CDR3 extends over 13 amino acids. The V gene end was trimmed by 4 bases and the J gene end by 9 bases; junction bases not matched to a gene: 6.